The 12 T cell receptor beta chains presented below share a single source sample, sequenced in a study of cytomegalovirus exposure and HLA in healthy donors. Using immunoSEQ multiplex PCR, the repertoire was profiled, and TCRdb retains in-frame clones only, with some absent. This table has about 120,000 clones, 85% to 90% appearing once. Sequenced sample: PBMCs. The receptor source for this set is a woman aged 18-35 years in good health and CMV-seropositive.

This sequence joins TRBV2 and TRBJ2-3; 9 nucleotides align to TRBD2. The trim removed 4 bases at V and 0 bases at J, leaving 5 bases unmatched. Germline CDR1 SNHLY, CDR2 FYNNEI. The CDR3 spans 16 residues. DNA for the CDR3: TGTGCCAGCAGTGGGATAGCGGGGGTAAGCACAGATACGCAGTATTTT. This sequence encodes CASSGIAGVSTDTQYF.

The chain combines TRBV29-1 with TRBJ1-1; D call uncertain. CDR3 length: 12 residues. V dropped 6 bases and J dropped 2 bases, with 10 bases sitting between them. Germline-derived CDR1 and CDR2 are SQVTM and ANQGSEA. Written as DNA, the CDR3 is TGCAGCGTGAACGTGAGAAACACTGAAGCTTTCTTT. It translates to CSVNVRNTEAFF.

Only one count was recorded for this clone. The V call is TRBV5-1, the J call TRBJ2-5; D is unclear. The V end lost 0 bases, the J end lost 3 bases, and 3 bases lay between the germline ends. CDR3 size: 12 residues. The germline V gene has CDR1 SGHRS and CDR2 YFSETQ. CDR3 coding DNA: TGCGCCAGCAGCTTGGGAGAAGAGACCCAGTACTTC. Residues: CASSLGEETQYF.

J is TRBJ2-7 and V is TRBV7-6, with 9 bases aligning to TRBD1. Trimming took 2 bases from V and 0 from J; bases not matched to a gene: 5. Germline-derived CDR1 and CDR2 are SGHVS and FNYEAQ. The CDR3 runs to 16 residues. CDR3 nucleotide sequence: TGTGCCAGCAGCTTATCACCACAGGGGGCCTCCTACGAGCAGTACTTC. Amino acid sequence: CASSLSPQGASYEQYF.

The V gene is TRBV7-9, the J gene TRBJ2-3; a possible D gene is TRBD2 (7 bases). Per germline, CDR1 SEHNR and CDR2 FQNEAQ (reference sequence). CDR3 size: 18 residues. Trimming pared 5 bases from V and 0 bases from J, leaving 21 bases between. CDR3 protein: CASSPLAGAGDSTDTQYF. CDR3 bases: TGTGCCAGCAGCCCCTTGGCAGGGGCGGGGGATAGCACAGATACGCAGTATTTT.

The CDR3: CAIRARTGGVGNTEAFF. In DNA, the CDR3 is TGTGCCATCAGAGCCCGGACAGGGGGCGTTGGGAACACTGAAGCTTTCTTT. This chain links TRBV10-3 with TRBJ1-1; TRBD1 matches at 11 bases. The CDR3 contains 17 residues. Germline V gene lookup returns CDR1 ENHRY and CDR2 SYGVKD. V shed 6 bases and J 1 base; nucleotides not matched to a gene: 10.

This clone was detected once. The gene calls are TRBV9 and TRBJ2-1, with TRBD2 identical over 12 bases. The germline V gene has CDR1 SGDLS and CDR2 YYNGEE. V lost 0 bases, J lost 5 bases, and 9 bases stayed unmatched. There are 18 residues in the CDR3. CDR3 DNA: TGTGCCAGCAGCGTAGACCTCAGACTAGCGGGAGATAACAATGAGCAGTTCTTC. Residues: CASSVDLRLAGDNNEQFF.

J is TRBJ2-1 and V is TRBV7-9; 8 bases line up with TRBD2. The V gene's germline CDR1 is SEHNR and CDR2 FQNEAQ (reference sequence). With V trimmed by 6 bases and J by 4 bases, 8 bases remained unmatched. This CDR3 has 15 amino acids. The CDR3 DNA sequence: TGTGCCAGCAGGTCAAGCGGGGGACGGTACAATGAGCAGTTCTTC. This sequence encodes CASRSSGGRYNEQFF.

This rearrangement joins TRBV5-1 to TRBJ2-3; the D gene is possibly TRBD1 (5 bases). Germline CDR1 SGHRS, CDR2 YFSETQ. The CDR3 is 16 residues long. The V end was cut by 6 bases, the J end by 4 bases, with 21 bases between. The CDR3: CASTLQGNQNADTQYF. CDR3 sequence (DNA): TGCGCCAGCACCCTGCAGGGAAATCAGAACGCAGATACGCAGTATTTT.

The chain combines TRBV11-2 with TRBJ2-2; 7 bases align to TRBD1. Germline assignment: CDR1 SGHAT and CDR2 FQNNGV. The CDR3 is 15 amino acids. Unmatched junction bases numbered 8, after V lost 5 bases and J lost 5 bases. CDR3 sequence reads: CASSPRAGGTGELFF. The CDR3 DNA sequence: TGTGCCAGCAGCCCCCGGGCAGGGGGAACCGGGGAGCTGTTTTTT.

This clone turned up a few times. This chain uses TRBV6-5 with TRBJ1-3, with D maybe TRBD1 (5 bases). Germline CDR1 MNHEY, CDR2 SVGAGI. The CDR3 spans 13 residues. Trimming left V 5 bases short and J 3 bases short, with 8 bases between. The CDR3 protein is CASSQGNGNTIYF. CDR3 in DNA: TGTGCCAGCAGTCAGGGTAATGGAAACACCATATATTTT.

V usage is TRBV5-1 and J usage is TRBJ2-1; 8 bases are a match to TRBD2. The germline V gene has CDR1 SGHRS and CDR2 YFSETQ. Trimming at V came to 4 bases and at J to 9 bases, leaving 6 bases not matched to a gene. The CDR3 contains 13 residues. CDR3 nucleotides: TGCGCCAGCAGCCGCGGACTAGCTGGTGAGCAGTTCTTC. Protein product: CASSRGLAGEQFF.